There are many counts of the clone carrying this TCR beta chain. Its specificity is not known. The sample originates from a study of CD8 T cells in ankylosing spondylitis. Study results and caveats: Previously reported in reactive arthritis synovial fluid and blood were some of the motif variants. According to the report, clones linked to the disease were significantly enriched in matched synovial fluid samples taken from ankylosing spondylitis patients. Blood from ankylosing spondylitis patients appeared to carry a characteristic roughly eight-variant TCR beta motif.

Via MiXCR, TCRdb re-called the 5' RACE reads, giving one row per CDR3 protein. The sample has 300,000 to 350,000 distinct CDR3 sequences, 11% seen once. Looked up from germline, CDR1 is LGHNA and CDR2 is YSLEER. Trimming took off 0 bases at V and 7 bases at J, with 14 bases between the two ends. The CDR3 extends over 15 amino acids. The sequence was obtained from a female donor with ankylosing spondylitis or in good health (not recorded which). The rearrangement joins TRBV4-3 to TRBJ2-3, with a tentative D call TRBD2 (6 bases). The sample consisted of blood, either unsorted or a sorted T cell fraction (not recorded which). DNA of the CDR3: TGCGCCAGCAGCCAAGACGGTCTGGGGGGAAATACGCAGTATTTT. Amino acids: CASSQDGLGGNTQYF.